These 14 T cell receptor beta chains were sequenced from one sample in a study of T cell clonality in common variable immunodeficiency (dated by TCRdb to the mid-2010s). The study at large found these results: Reportedly, TCRbeta sequences from CVID had fewer deletions and N-nucleotide insertions, and highly modified clones with 13 or more V deletions were absent from CVID.

Libraries were made using the immunoSEQ multiplex PCR assay. Imported from immuneACCESS, the table was reduced by TCRdb to in-frame sequences with V and J called. These copies leave out some clones; in studies compared against another copy, an unresolved V gene accounts for under half, and the cause of the remainder is not known. This sample holds over 30,000 clones in total, without any singletons. In total, the top ten clones hold 6.7% of the sample. Their recognized antigens are unknown. The source material was peripheral blood mononuclear cells. These receptors were collected from a human donor with common variable immunodeficiency.

In this sample, this clone turned up many times. The CDR3 DNA, read in part, is TGTGCCAGCAGGCACCGAGCGGGATATAGCACAGATACG. This encodes CASRHRAGYSTDT. The complete CDR3 reads CASRHRAGYSTDTQYF. This chain connects TRBV27 to TRBJ2-3; the match to TRBD2 covers 7 bases. The read comes to an end 3 residues before the CDR3 does, leaving the germline J gene to fill in the end. This CDR3 contains 16 residues. CDR1 is MNHEY and CDR2 is SMNVEV in the germline V gene (reference sequence). The V segment lost 6 bases and the J segment 0 bases; nucleotides outside the gene matches: 9.

By its share, this clone is medium-sized. The part of the CDR3 DNA that was read is TGTGCCAGCAGTGCCGGGACTACAGATACG. Protein sequence: CASSAGTTDT. The whole CDR3 sequence is CASSAGTTDTQYF. The rearrangement links TRBV5-4 to TRBJ2-3; D may be TRBD2 (6 bases). The read is 3 residues too short to cover the CDR3 end, so that end is filled in from the germline J gene. V dropped 5 bases and J dropped 3 bases, with 10 bases sitting between them. The V gene's germline CDR1 is SGHNT and CDR2 YYREEE (reference sequence). CDR3 size: 13 residues.

Only a few counts were recorded for this clone. From the germline J gene comes the end of the CDR3, since the read stops 3 residues before it. The chain is built from TRBV2 and TRBJ1-5, with 8 bases matching TRBD1. V lost 6 bases and J lost 8; bases outside the gene matches: 12. Germline lookup yields CDR1 SNHLY and CDR2 FYNNEI. The CDR3 runs 15 residues. The CDR3 loop reads CASRQTGVGKKPQHF. The part of the CDR3 DNA that was read is TGTGCCAGCAGACAGACAGGGGTGGGCAAGAAGCCC.

This clone has at least ten counts. The read ends 3 residues early relative to the CDR3; the germline J gene fills the gap. The chain recombines TRBV14 with TRBJ2-1; D remains ambiguous. CDR3 length equals 13 residues. Germline V gene data show CDR1 as SGHDN and CDR2 as FVKESK. With 1 base removed from V and 9 bases from J, the gap between germline ends came to 10 bases. The part of the CDR3 DNA that was read is TGTGCCAGCAGCCAAGGGGCTACCATTGAG. It specifies CASSQGATIE. The CDR3 in its entirety is CASSQGATIEQFF.

This clone has a count of ten or more. The observed sequence ends 3 residues before the CDR3 terminus, with the missing tail filled in from the germline J gene. The chain employs TRBV19 and TRBJ1-1; 8 bases fit TRBD1. Trimming took 5 bases from V and 1 from J; bases not matched to a gene: 3. Germline-derived CDR1 and CDR2 are LNHDA and SQIVND (reference sequence). The CDR3 loop spans 14 amino acids. CDR3 DNA (partial): TGTGCCAGTAGTCTCAGGGGGCAGAACACTGAA. Amino acid sequence: CASSLRGQNTE. The CDR3 as a whole reads CASSLRGQNTEAFF.

This clone has ten or more counts. Partial CDR3 DNA: TGTGCCAGCAGGGACAGGGGTTCCCGGGGGGAGACC. This sequence encodes CASRDRGSRGET. Given in full, the CDR3 is CASRDRGSRGETQYF. The rearrangement links TRBV2 to TRBJ2-5; 9 bases are shared with TRBD1. Read coverage stops 3 residues before the CDR3 terminus; the germline J gene supplies the remainder. The V gene's germline CDR1 is SNHLY and CDR2 FYNNEI. The CDR3 loop spans 15 amino acids. With 6 bases clipped from V and 5 bases from J, the junction kept 10 bases outside the gene matches.

Turning to this clone: The CDR3 is cut off 3 residues early in the read; its end comes from the germline J gene. J is TRBJ2-1 and V is TRBV6-2 or TRBV6-3, with 9 bases lining up with TRBD1. The V gene end was trimmed by 5 bases and the J gene end by 7 bases; junction bases not matched to a gene: 12. This CDR3 has 16 residues. Germline V gene sequence: CDR1 MNHEY, CDR2 SVGEGT. The CDR3 spells CASSSAGTGPSNEQFF. The CDR3 DNA, read in part, is TGTGCCAGCAGTAGCGCCGGGACAGGGCCCTCTAATGAG.

Worth noting for this clone: The read ends 3 residues shy of where the CDR3 ends; the end is completed using the germline J gene. The chain carries TRBV7-9 and TRBJ2-7; D possibly corresponds to TRBD2 (5 bases). The V end was cut by 4 bases, the J end by 3 bases, with 13 bases between. CDR1 and CDR2 (germline): SEHNR, FQNEAQ (reference sequence). The CDR3 contains 14 residues. The sequenced part of the CDR3 DNA is TGTGCCAGCAGCTCGACACTAGTAGACTACGAG. Residues: CASSSTLVDYE. The whole CDR3 protein is CASSSTLVDYEQYF. Using reference TRBV7-9 and TRBJ2-7 for the parts outside the CDR3, the full variable domain is DTGVSQNPRHKITKRGQNVTFRCDPISEHNRLYWYRQTLGQGPEFLTYFQNEAQLEKSRLLSDRFSAERPKGSFSTLEIQRTEQGDSAMYLCASSSTLVDYEQYFGPGTRLTVT.

This clone came up a few times. From the germline J gene comes the end of the CDR3, since the read stops 3 residues before it. The chain links TRBV5-1 to TRBJ2-7; 7 bases align to TRBD1. The CDR3 runs to 13 residues. Germline CDR1 SGHRS, CDR2 YFSETQ. V shed 4 bases and J 1 base; nucleotides not matched to a gene: 2. Here the CDR3 reads CASSTGQSYEQYF. The part of the CDR3 DNA that was read is TGCGCCAGCAGCACGGGACAGTCCTACGAG.

The CDR3 protein is CASSIVTGRSYYGYTF. The covered CDR3 bases are TGTGCCAGTAGTATAGTAACAGGGAGATCCTACTATGGC. The chain employs TRBV19 and TRBJ1-2, with D perhaps TRBD1 (6 bases). The CDR3 end lies 3 residues beyond the end of the read and is filled in from the germline J gene. Trimming shortened V by 1 base and J by 3 bases, and 15 bases separated the two germline ends. CDR1 LNHDA and CDR2 SQIVND come from the germline V gene (reference sequence). The CDR3 extends over 16 amino acids. Full variable domain (missing parts from reference TRBV19 and TRBJ1-2): DGGITQSPKYLFRKEGQNVTLSCEQNLNHDAMYWYRQDPGQGLRLIYYSQIVNDFQKGDIAEGYSVSREKKESFPLTVTSAQKNPTAFYLCASSIVTGRSYYGYTFGSGTRLTVV.

This clone was observed a handful of times. The missing CDR3 end, 3 residues past where the read stops, is filled in from the germline J gene. The chain combines TRBV2 with TRBJ2-1; D is possibly TRBD1 (6 bases). Trimming shortened V by 8 bases and J by 3 bases, and 14 bases separated the two germline ends. Germline V gene lookup returns CDR1 SNHLY and CDR2 FYNNEI. The length of the CDR3 is 14 residues. CDR3 bases read: TGTGCCAGCCACAGGGCGGCGGTCTACAATGAG. Translating gives CASHRAAVYNE. The CDR3 in full is CASHRAAVYNEQFF.

Of note for this clone: The read is 3 residues too short to cover the CDR3 end, so that end is filled in from the germline J gene. The chain is built from TRBV19 and TRBJ2-7, with 8 nucleotides matching TRBD1. Germline CDR1 is LNHDA and CDR2 is SQIVND (reference sequence). The length of the CDR3 is 15 residues. V gave up 2 bases and J gave up 2 bases; unmatched junction bases: 5. The CDR3 bases that were read are TGTGCCAGTAGTATAAGACAGGGGAGGACCTACGAG. This codes for CASSIRQGRTYE. The full CDR3 reads CASSIRQGRTYEQYF. Using reference TRBV19 and TRBJ2-7 for the parts outside the CDR3, the full variable domain is DGGITQSPKYLFRKEGQNVTLSCEQNLNHDAMYWYRQDPGQGLRLIYYSQIVNDFQKGDIAEGYSVSREKKESFPLTVTSAQKNPTAFYLCASSIRQGRTYEQYFGPGTRLTVT.

This clone was counted many times. Read coverage stops 3 residues before the CDR3 terminus; the germline J gene supplies the remainder. The J gene is TRBJ2-1, the V gene TRBV18; TRBD1 matches 9 bases. V was clipped by 5 bases and J by 6 bases; unmatched bases: 8. CDR1 is KGHSH, CDR2 LQKENI, per germline. The CDR3 contains 15 residues. The sequenced part of the CDR3 DNA is TGTGCCAGCTCAGGACAGACAGGGGGGCGCAATGAG. Amino acids: CASSGQTGGRNE. The whole CDR3 sequence reads CASSGQTGGRNEQFF.

Only a few counts were recorded for this clone. The read ends 3 residues before the CDR3 terminus; that terminus is restored from the germline J gene. The chain combines TRBV11-2 with TRBJ2-7; D might be TRBD1 (5 bases). There are 14 residues in the CDR3. With 2 bases removed from V and 1 base from J, the gap between germline ends came to 9 bases. CDR1 and CDR2 (germline): SGHAT, FQNNGV. The CDR3 region is CASSLWGRSYEQYF. The CDR3 DNA, read in part, is TGTGCCAGCAGCTTATGGGGCAGGTCCTACGAG.